The 17 T cell receptor beta chains presented below share a single source sample, sequenced in a study of cytomegalovirus exposure and HLA in healthy donors (dated by TCRdb to the late 2010s). Library preparation was by the immunoSEQ multiplex PCR assay. A mixture of 60 forward primers for TCR Vbeta segments and 13 reverse primers for TCR Jbeta segments was used in the multiplex PCR. What TCRdb holds here is the immuneACCESS table cut down to in-frame rearrangements. Part of the clones is not present; checked against another copy, under half of the missing clones reflect an unresolved V gene, and the others are unexplained. This sample's clone table shows some 62,000 clones. Of the sample, approximately 5.1% is held by the ten largest clones. The sample consisted of PBMCs. These receptors all come from a man aged 30 to 39 in good health and CMV-seropositive.

The gene calls are TRBV18 and TRBJ1-1; D is uncertain. Per germline, CDR1 KGHSH and CDR2 LQKENI. The CDR3 extends over 15 amino acids. With 0 bases removed from V and 6 bases from J, the gap between germline ends came to 14 bases. CDR3 sequence reads: CASSPPIAQRSEAFF. In DNA form, the CDR3 reads TGTGCCAGCTCACCACCGATTGCGCAGCGGTCTGAAGCTTTCTTT.

The gene calls are TRBV7-3 and TRBJ2-1; the D gene is possibly TRBD2 (7 bases). CDR3 length: 14 residues. Germline CDR1 SGHTA, CDR2 FQGTGA. V lost 3 bases, J lost 2 bases, and 8 bases lay in between. CDR3 in amino acids: CASSLGGPYNEQFF. For the CDR3, the DNA is TGTGCCAGCAGCTTGGGGGGGCCCTACAATGAGCAGTTCTTC.

The chain is built from TRBV4-2 and TRBJ1-2, with 8 bases lining up with TRBD1. CDR1 LGHNA and CDR2 YNFKEQ come from the germline V gene. The CDR3 has 13 amino acids. V lost 1 base and J lost 8; bases outside the gene matches: 3. The CDR3 DNA reads as TGTGCCAGCAGCCAAGGGACAGGGTACGGCTACACCTTC. Protein product: CASSQGTGYGYTF.

The chain uses TRBV5-1 and TRBJ2-6; 7 bases are a match to TRBD1. CDR1 is SGHRS, CDR2 YFSETQ, per germline. CDR3 size: 15 residues. V lost 10 bases, J lost 3 bases, and 10 bases stayed unmatched. The CDR3 reads CAGRDSPHGANVLTF. DNA of the CDR3: TGCGCCGGCCGGGACAGTCCTCATGGGGCCAACGTCCTGACTTTC.

The chain has TRBV25-1 and TRBJ2-5, with TRBD1 identical over 8 bases. The CDR3 sequence is 15 residues long. Germline V gene data show CDR1 as MGHDK and CDR2 as SYGVNS. Losses at the gene ends were 5 bases for V and 1 base for J; bases not matched to a gene: 6. CDR3 protein: CASSRGTGPQETQYF. In nucleotides, the CDR3 is TGTGCCAGCAGTAGAGGGACAGGCCCCCAAGAGACCCAGTACTTC. Complete variable domain (other parts from reference TRBV25-1 and TRBJ2-5): EADIYQTPRYLVIGTGKKITLECSQTMGHDKMYWYQQDPGMELHLIHYSYGVNSTEKGDLSSESTVSRIRTEHFPLTLESARPSHTSQYLCASSRGTGPQETQYFGPGTRLLVL.

This rearrangement joins TRBV19 to TRBJ1-5, with D perhaps TRBD1 (6 bases). Germline CDR1 LNHDA, CDR2 SQIVND (reference sequence). The CDR3 is 14 residues long. V was pared by 10 bases and J by 4 bases, with 17 bases between. The DNA for the CDR3 is TGTGCCACCGCCGCCGGGACAACTAATCAGCCCCAGCATTTT. Its translation is CATAAGTTNQPQHF.

The rearrangement uses TRBV15 and TRBJ1-5; 7 bases match TRBD1. From germline, CDR1 is LNHNV and CDR2 YYDKDF (reference sequence). The length of the CDR3 is 15 residues. V shed 4 bases and J 6 bases; nucleotides not matched to a gene: 9. The CDR3 loop is CATSIPGGGGQPQHF. For the CDR3, the DNA is TGTGCCACCAGCATTCCAGGGGGTGGAGGTCAGCCCCAGCATTTT.

The rearrangement links TRBV19 to TRBJ1-3; D not certain. V lost 4 bases and J 3 bases, leaving 13 bases between the germline ends. Per the germline V gene, CDR1 is LNHDA and CDR2 is SQIVND (reference sequence). The CDR3 sequence is 15 residues long. The CDR3 loop reads CASSTAAASGNTIYF. Here the CDR3 DNA reads TGTGCCAGTAGTACGGCTGCGGCGAGTGGAAACACCATATATTTT.

The rearrangement links TRBV7-8 to TRBJ2-1, with D perhaps matching TRBD2 (6 bases). Trimming shortened V by 0 bases and J by 5 bases, and 11 bases separated the two germline ends. The CDR3 consists of 15 residues. CDR1 and CDR2 (germline): SGHVS, FQNEAQ. The CDR3 reads CASSLAGGGDNEQFF. The CDR3 nucleotides read TGTGCCAGCAGCTTAGCGGGAGGTGGGGACAATGAGCAGTTCTTC.

The chain is built from TRBV5-1 and TRBJ2-1; TRBD1 matches at 9 bases. The CDR3 is 14 amino acids. With 4 bases clipped from V and 8 bases from J, the junction kept 7 bases outside the gene matches. Germline CDR1 SGHRS, CDR2 YFSETQ. This chain's CDR3 is CASSPGQGKYEQFF. In DNA, the CDR3 is TGCGCCAGCAGCCCGGGACAGGGTAAATATGAGCAGTTCTTC.

The rearrangement joins TRBV4-1 to TRBJ1-2; 7 bases align to TRBD1. V lost 0 bases to trimming and J lost 13 bases; unmatched junction nucleotides: 14. The length of the CDR3 is 15 residues. Germline-derived CDR1 and CDR2 are MGHRA and YSYEKL. CDR3 sequence: CASSQDNVGTATCTF. The DNA for the CDR3 is TGCGCCAGCAGCCAAGATAATGTCGGGACAGCCACTTGCACCTTC.

This chain uses TRBV2 with TRBJ2-7; D gene unclear. V gave up 10 bases and J gave up 6 bases, with 19 bases separating them. The CDR3 runs 13 residues. CDR1 is SNHLY, CDR2 FYNNEI, per germline. The CDR3 is CATVRDLGGEQYF. The CDR3, as DNA: TGTGCCACCGTCAGAGACCTAGGCGGCGAGCAGTACTTC.

The gene calls are TRBV5-1 and TRBJ1-1; the D is unclear. Per germline, CDR1 SGHRS and CDR2 YFSETQ. CDR3 size: 14 residues. V gave up 7 bases and J gave up 0 bases, with 13 bases separating them. The CDR3 DNA reads TGCGCCAGCGCCACAGACACCATGAACACTGAAGCTTTCTTT. Translation gives CASATDTMNTEAFF.

The gene calls are TRBV5-6 and TRBJ2-1, with 8 nucleotides matching TRBD2. V lost 5 bases to trimming and J lost 8 bases; unmatched junction nucleotides: 12. The CDR3 loop spans 15 amino acids. Germline V gene data show CDR1 as SGHDT and CDR2 as YYEEEE. CDR3 sequence (DNA): TGTGCCAGCAGTAAAATGAGCGGGAGTTGGCATGAGCAGTTCTTC. This codes for CASSKMSGSWHEQFF.

The chain links TRBV11-2 to TRBJ2-5, with 10 bases matching TRBD1. V lost 3 bases and J lost 5; bases outside the gene matches: 6. This CDR3 spans 15 amino acids. Germline V gene sequence: CDR1 SGHAT, CDR2 FQNNGV. The CDR3 spells CASSFDGTGVETQYF. The CDR3 DNA reads TGTGCCAGCAGCTTTGACGGGACAGGGGTTGAGACCCAGTACTTC.

The rearrangement joins TRBV19 to TRBJ1-4; D unresolved. The CDR3 consists of 14 residues. The germline gives CDR1 LNHDA, CDR2 SQIVND (reference sequence). The V end lost 4 bases, the J end lost 3 bases, and 9 bases lay between the germline ends. In DNA, the CDR3 is TGTGCCAGTAGTACGGGATCGGCTAATGAAAAACTGTTTTTT. This gives the protein CASSTGSANEKLFF.

V usage is TRBV27 and J usage is TRBJ2-2; 9 nucleotides match TRBD1. CDR1 is MNHEY, CDR2 SMNVEV, per germline (reference sequence). Trimming at V came to 6 bases and at J to 8 bases, leaving 10 bases not matched to a gene. CDR3 length: 15 residues. The CDR3, as DNA: TGTGCCAGCAGACTTGGACAGGGGCGTTCGGGGGAGCTGTTTTTT. Protein: CASRLGQGRSGELFF.